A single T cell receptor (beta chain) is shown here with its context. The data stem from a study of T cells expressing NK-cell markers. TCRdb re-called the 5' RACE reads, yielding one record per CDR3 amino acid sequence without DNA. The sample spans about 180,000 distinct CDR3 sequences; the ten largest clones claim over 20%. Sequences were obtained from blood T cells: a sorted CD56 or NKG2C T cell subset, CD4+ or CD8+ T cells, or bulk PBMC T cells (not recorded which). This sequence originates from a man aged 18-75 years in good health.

The CDR3 loop is CASSLAGQSEQYF. This chain uses TRBV7-9 with TRBJ2-7; TCRdb's D call, TRBD1, is unchecked because there is no DNA. The CDR3 is made up of 13 amino acids. Germline CDR1 reads SEHNR; CDR2 reads FQNEAQ (reference sequence).